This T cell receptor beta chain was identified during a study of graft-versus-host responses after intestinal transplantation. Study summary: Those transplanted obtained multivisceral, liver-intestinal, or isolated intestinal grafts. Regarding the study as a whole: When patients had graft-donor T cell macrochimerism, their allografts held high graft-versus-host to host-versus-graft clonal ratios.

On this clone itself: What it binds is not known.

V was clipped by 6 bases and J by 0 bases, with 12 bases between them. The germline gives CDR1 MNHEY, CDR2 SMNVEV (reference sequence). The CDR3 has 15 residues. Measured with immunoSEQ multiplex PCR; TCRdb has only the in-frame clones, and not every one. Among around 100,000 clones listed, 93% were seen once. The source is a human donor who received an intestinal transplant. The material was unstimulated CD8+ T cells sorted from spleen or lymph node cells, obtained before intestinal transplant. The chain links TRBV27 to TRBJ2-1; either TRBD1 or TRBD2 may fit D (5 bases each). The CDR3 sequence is CASSDGTSSYNEQFF. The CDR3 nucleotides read TGTGCCAGCAGCGACGGGACGAGCTCCTACAATGAGCAGTTCTTC.